This T cell receptor (beta chain) was identified in a study of T cell repertoires in cytomegalovirus infection. Background on the study: HLA-B-restricted CMV epitopes that are well studied were used alongside recently identified HLA-C-restricted ones. An indication of both CMV infection and matching HLA type came from public TCR beta signatures.

As regards this clonotype: Its target is unknown.

V was trimmed by 2 bases and J by 0 bases, leaving 7 bases between them. CDR1 is MNHNY and CDR2 is SVGAGI in the germline V gene (reference sequence). This CDR3 comprises 15 residues. Whole-study findings and limits: Public TCR beta family frequency separated CMV-and-HLA carriers, including in an independent cohort. HLA-C-restricted CMV-specific TCR beta clonotypes prevailed in the ex vivo response.

TCRdb analysed the reads with MiXCR anew, one entry per CDR3 protein. The table records some 940,000 distinct CDR3 sequences, under 40% of them present only once. The sequence was collected from a human donor in good health (CMV status not recorded). Some clones in this sample may be carry-over from other donors' samples. The chain combines TRBV6-6 with TRBJ2-2; D is possibly TRBD1 or TRBD2 (5 bases each). Sequences were derived from cultured CD8+ T cells from PBMCs, sampled from culture after CMV antigen stimulation. CDR3 residues: CASSYVGANTGELFF. The CDR3 nucleotides are TGTGCCAGCAGTTACGTGGGGGCGAACACCGGGGAGCTGTTTTTT.